This T cell receptor beta chain stems from a study of a mutant IDH1 vaccine in newly diagnosed glioma. About the research overall: There were about 62% males and 37.5% females among treated patients, whose mean age was about 40 years. The earlier regimen, radiotherapy, temozolomide, or both, was most often both.

Time point noted: baseline, week 1 (first vaccination visit). Treatment described: pre-vaccination baseline after standard-of-care therapy. Donors' newly diagnosed IDH1-mutant WHO grade 3 or 4 astrocytomas lacked nuclear ATRX. In germline, CDR1 is GTSNPN, CDR2 SVGIG (reference sequence). This CDR3 contains 14 residues. V was cut by 2 bases and J by 4 bases, with 9 bases left in between. The protocol was immunoSEQ multiplex PCR, while the TCRdb copy is restricted to in-frame clones and leaves out a portion. The data hold 92,000 or so clones, with around 79% observed a single time. The genes are TRBV30 and TRBJ2-6, with D possibly TRBD1 on 6 matching bases. The sample was PBMCs, taken from a glioma patient treated with radiotherapy, temozolomide or both. The sequence was collected from a man aged 40-55 years with glioma. Some clones in this sample may be carry-over from other donors' samples. CDR3 sequence: CAWSQGTGANVLTF. The CDR3 region has the DNA TGTGCCTGGAGTCAAGGGACAGGGGCCAACGTCCTGACTTTC. Full variable domain (rest looked up from reference TRBV30 and TRBJ2-6): SQTIHQWPATLVQPVGSPLSLECTVEGTSNPNLYWYRQAAGRGLQLLFYSVGIGQISSEVPQNLSASRPQDRQFILSSKKLLLSDSGFYLCAWSQGTGANVLTFGAGSRLTVL.